One sample yielded the 26 T cell receptor beta chains listed below, sequenced in a study of OX40 agonist ivuxolimab in advanced cancers. Data came from immunoSEQ multiplex PCR; TCRdb stores just in-frame clones and leaves some out. The sample lists about 80,000 clones; 84% were seen once. Sequences were derived from CD4+ or CD8+ T cells sorted from blood, sampled in a trial of the OX40 agonist ivuxolimab. The source of these receptors is an adult with an advanced solid tumor such as melanoma, head and neck, liver or kidney cancer.

The chain is built from TRBV7-2 and TRBJ2-7; D may match TRBD1 or TRBD2 (5 bases each). Trimming pared 0 bases from V and 2 bases from J, leaving 11 bases between. The CDR3 loop spans 15 amino acids. Germline loops: CDR1 SGHTA, CDR2 FQGNSA. The CDR3 region has the DNA TGTGCCAGCAGCTTAGCGGGGTTGGGGGCCTACGAGCAGTACTTC. Translation: CASSLAGLGAYEQYF.

This chain uses TRBV5-4 with TRBJ2-7; 8 bases are shared with TRBD2. The CDR3 is made up of 15 amino acids. V lost 2 bases and J lost 3; bases outside the gene matches: 7. Looked up from germline, CDR1 is SGHNT and CDR2 is YYREEE (reference sequence). The CDR3 region is CASSLIAGTGYEQYF. The CDR3 nucleotides read TGTGCCAGCAGCTTAATAGCGGGAACAGGCTACGAGCAGTACTTC.

This clone was seen more than once but under ten times. The chain recombines TRBV13 with TRBJ2-3, with D perhaps TRBD2 (6 bases). V was cut by 5 bases and J by 5 bases, with 23 bases left in between. In germline, CDR1 is PRHDT, CDR2 FYEKMQ (reference sequence). The length of the CDR3 is 17 residues. CDR3 loop: CASSRKVNTWRGDTQYF. The CDR3 DNA follows: TGTGCCAGCAGCCGGAAGGTCAATACCTGGCGGGGAGATACGCAGTATTTT.

The chain has TRBV29-1 and TRBJ1-4; D possibly corresponds to TRBD1 (5 bases). The CDR3 extends over 14 amino acids. With 5 bases removed from V and 0 bases from J, the gap between germline ends came to 10 bases. Germline CDR1 reads SQVTM; CDR2 reads ANQGSEA. CDR3 residues: CSVLDSATNEKLFF. The CDR3 DNA follows: TGCAGCGTTTTAGACAGTGCAACTAATGAAAAACTGTTTTTT. The variable domain in full, completed from reference TRBV29-1 and TRBJ1-4, reads SAVISQKPSRDICQRGTSLTIQCQVDSQVTMMFWYRQQPGQSLTLIATANQGSEATYESGFVIDKFPISRPNLTFSTLTVSNMSPEDSSIYLCSVLDSATNEKLFFGSGTQLSVL.

V and J are TRBV7-9 and TRBJ1-6; 8 nucleotides agree with TRBD1. V gave up 5 bases and J gave up 6 bases; unmatched junction bases: 9. The CDR3 runs to 16 residues. The germline V gene encodes CDR1 SEHNR and CDR2 FQNEAQ (reference sequence). The CDR3 nucleotides are TGTGCCAGCAGCCTCCAGGGGGCTGGGAGTAATTCACCCCTCCACTTT. Amino acid sequence: CASSLQGAGSNSPLHF. Full variable domain (outside the CDR3, taken from reference TRBV7-9 and TRBJ1-6): DTGVSQNPRHKITKRGQNVTFRCDPISEHNRLYWYRQTLGQGPEFLTYFQNEAQLEKSRLLSDRFSAERPKGSFSTLEIQRTEQGDSAMYLCASSLQGAGSNSPLHFGNGTRLTVT.

V usage is TRBV7-8 and J usage is TRBJ2-2, with 10 bases aligning to TRBD2. The CDR3 is 16 amino acids. Germline CDR1 is SGHVS and CDR2 is FQNEAQ. V was clipped by 3 bases and J by 3 bases; unmatched bases: 4. The DNA for the CDR3 is TGTGCCAGCAGCTTCCTAGCGGGAGAGGACACCGGGGAGCTGTTTTTT. Translation gives CASSFLAGEDTGELFF.

CDR3 loop: CASSNGQIITDTQYF. CDR3 bases: TGTGCCAGCAGTAACGGACAGATTATCACAGATACGCAGTATTTT. The rearrangement joins TRBV6-6 to TRBJ2-3, with D possibly being TRBD1 (6 bases). This CDR3 has 15 amino acids. V lost 5 bases, J lost 2 bases, and 14 bases lay in between. Germline V lookup: CDR1 MNHNY, CDR2 SVGAGI (reference sequence).

The gene calls are TRBV4-1 and TRBJ1-4; 7 bases line up with TRBD1. The germline CDR1 and CDR2 sequences are MGHRA and YSYEKL. With 3 bases clipped from V and 7 bases from J, the junction kept 11 bases outside the gene matches. The CDR3 runs 16 residues. For the CDR3, the DNA is TGCGCCAGCAGCCAGCCTGACAGGGCTTCGTCTGAAAAACTGTTTTTT. Protein: CASSQPDRASSEKLFF.

A single count supports this clone. The V and J genes are TRBV7-9 and TRBJ2-7; 10 nucleotides match TRBD1. Germline V lookup: CDR1 SEHNR, CDR2 FQNEAQ (reference sequence). The length of the CDR3 is 15 residues. The V and J ends lost 4 bases and 4 bases, in that order; junction bases with no gene match: 7. CDR3 coding DNA: TGTGCCAGCAGCTCCTCGACAGGGGGCAATTACGAGCAGTACTTC. Amino acids: CASSSSTGGNYEQYF.

The chain carries TRBV5-6 and TRBJ2-7, with D perhaps being TRBD1 or TRBD2 (6 bases each). Germline V CDR1 and CDR2: SGHDT, YYEEEE. Trimming stripped 0 bases from V and 3 bases from J, with 16 bases between. The CDR3 has 16 amino acids. CDR3 nucleotide sequence: TGTGCCAGCAGCTTGGTGGGGGCGGGACCTGTCTACGAGCAGTACTTC. It encodes CASSLVGAGPVYEQYF.

The chain employs TRBV5-1 and TRBJ2-4; D gene uncertain. The germline V and J ends were trimmed by 1 base and 0 bases, with 11 bases remaining between them. CDR1 SGHRS and CDR2 YFSETQ come from the germline V gene. This CDR3 is built from 16 residues. The CDR3 coding sequence is TGCGCCAGCAGCTTGCCGACCGTCCTAGCCAAAAACATTCAGTACTTC. It yields the protein CASSLPTVLAKNIQYF.

This sequence joins TRBV29-1 and TRBJ2-5, with D tentatively TRBD1 or TRBD2 (5 bases each). Germline CDR1 is SQVTM and CDR2 is ANQGSEA. The CDR3 is 15 residues long. V dropped 5 bases and J dropped 4 bases, with 20 bases sitting between them. In DNA, the CDR3 is TGCAGCGTTCAAATATCCGGGGCAGTGGGAGAGACCCAGTACTTC. Its translation: CSVQISGAVGETQYF.

The genes are TRBV28 and TRBJ1-2, with D tentatively TRBD1 (5 bases). The germline V gene encodes CDR1 MDHEN and CDR2 SYDVKM. The CDR3 is made up of 12 amino acids. Trimming cost V 6 bases and J 6 bases, with 11 bases left between them. CDR3 amino acids: CASRNTGNGYTF. CDR3 sequence (DNA): TGTGCCAGCAGAAATACAGGCAATGGCTACACCTTC.

The chain is built from TRBV19 and TRBJ1-2, with D possibly being TRBD1 (6 bases). Germline-derived CDR1 and CDR2 are LNHDA and SQIVND (reference sequence). V was pared by 8 bases and J by 4 bases, with 11 bases between. The CDR3 runs 12 residues. CDR3 in DNA: TGTGCCAGTTGGGGGCTGAGCTATGGCTACACCTTC. It translates to CASWGLSYGYTF. Drawing the rest from reference TRBV19 and TRBJ1-2, the complete variable domain is DGGITQSPKYLFRKEGQNVTLSCEQNLNHDAMYWYRQDPGQGLRLIYYSQIVNDFQKGDIAEGYSVSREKKESFPLTVTSAQKNPTAFYLCASWGLSYGYTFGSGTRLTVV.

The gene calls are TRBV2 and TRBJ2-2; TRBD1 or TRBD2 may be the D gene (5 bases each). The CDR3 is 13 amino acids. The germline gives CDR1 SNHLY, CDR2 FYNNEI. V was clipped by 6 bases and J by 11 bases, with 16 bases between them. The CDR3 reads CASRPMGVGELFF. Written as DNA, the CDR3 is TGTGCCAGCAGGCCCATGGGGGTCGGAGAGCTGTTTTTT.

The V call is TRBV2, the J call TRBJ1-1, with 7 bases aligning to TRBD1. The ends lost 5 bases at V and 5 bases at J; junction bases unmatched: 14. The CDR3 contains 16 residues. CDR1 and CDR2 (germline): SNHLY, FYNNEI. For the CDR3, the DNA is TGTGCCAGCAGTCCCACCATCGGACAGGCAAAAACTGAAGCTTTCTTT. Amino acid sequence: CASSPTIGQAKTEAFF.

This chain links TRBV5-1 with TRBJ1-1; a weak D match, TRBD1 (6 bases). The length of the CDR3 is 18 residues. Germline V gene sequence: CDR1 SGHRS, CDR2 YFSETQ. Trimming took off 3 bases at V and 0 bases at J, with 21 bases between the two ends. The CDR3 protein is CASSWDPLLRGLNTEAFF. The DNA of the CDR3 is TGCGCCAGCAGCTGGGATCCCCTCCTCAGGGGTCTGAACACTGAAGCTTTCTTT.

The chain recombines TRBV15 with TRBJ1-4; D not resolved. Germline V gene lookup returns CDR1 LNHNV and CDR2 YYDKDF (reference sequence). Trimming stripped 5 bases from V and 4 bases from J, with 11 bases between. This CDR3 contains 14 residues. The chain's CDR3 is CATSERQFNEKLFF. The DNA of the CDR3 is TGTGCCACCAGCGAGCGCCAGTTTAATGAAAAACTGTTTTTT.

This chain links TRBV9 with TRBJ2-1, with 14 bases aligning to TRBD2. The CDR3 length is 14 residues. In germline, CDR1 is SGDLS, CDR2 YYNGEE. J was trimmed by 13 bases and V by 0 bases; bases with no gene match: 3. This CDR3 reads CASSVGLAGGPQFF. The CDR3 nucleotides read TGTGCCAGCAGCGTAGGACTAGCGGGAGGGCCTCAGTTCTTC.

V usage is TRBV6-1 and J usage is TRBJ1-1; possibly TRBD1 for D (5 bases). The ends were cut back, 4 bases at V and 1 base at J, with 7 bases in the middle. In germline, CDR1 is MNHNS, CDR2 SASEGT. CDR3 size: 13 residues. The CDR3 DNA sequence: TGTGCCAGCAGTGGACAGCGGAACACTGAAGCTTTCTTT. Its translation is CASSGQRNTEAFF.

This clone turned up a few times. J is TRBJ2-7 and V is TRBV14, with D possibly being TRBD1 (6 bases). CDR1 and CDR2 from the germline V gene are SGHDN and FVKESK. V was cut by 4 bases and J by 5 bases, with 15 bases left in between. The CDR3 contains 14 residues. CDR3 loop: CASSRLQGSHEQYF. The CDR3 DNA sequence: TGTGCCAGCAGCCGCTTACAGGGATCCCACGAGCAGTACTTC.

This clone came up a few times. CDR3 region: CASSLDREYYGYTF. CDR3 bases: TGTGCCAGCAGCCTGGACAGGGAGTACTATGGCTACACCTTC. The gene calls are TRBV7-9 and TRBJ1-2, with TRBD1 identical over 8 bases. The V segment lost 5 bases and the J segment 3 bases; nucleotides outside the gene matches: 5. The CDR3 totals 14 residues. CDR1 and CDR2 (germline): SEHNR, FQNEAQ (reference sequence).

The chain links TRBV7-9 to TRBJ1-1; maybe TRBD1 (5 bases). CDR3 size: 15 residues. V gave up 1 base and J gave up 4 bases, with 13 bases separating them. Germline loops: CDR1 SEHNR, CDR2 FQNEAQ (reference sequence). CDR3 nucleotide sequence: TGTGCCAGCAGCTTAGACGGGGACGGCCTCACTGAAGCTTTCTTT. It translates to CASSLDGDGLTEAFF. The full variable domain, with the rest looked up from reference TRBV7-9 and TRBJ1-1, is DTGVSQNPRHKITKRGQNVTFRCDPISEHNRLYWYRQTLGQGPEFLTYFQNEAQLEKSRLLSDRFSAERPKGSFSTLEIQRTEQGDSAMYLCASSLDGDGLTEAFFGQGTRLTVV.

This clone was seen a few times. This rearrangement joins TRBV28 to TRBJ2-1; 7 bases are a match to TRBD1. This CDR3 has 16 amino acids. The ends lost 4 bases at V and 8 bases at J; junction bases unmatched: 14. The germline V gene has CDR1 MDHEN and CDR2 SYDVKM. The CDR3 spells CASSSKTGSLVHEQFF. The DNA for the CDR3 is TGTGCCAGCAGTTCAAAGACAGGGTCCCTCGTCCATGAGCAGTTCTTC.

The chain combines TRBV5-1 with TRBJ2-3, with D maybe TRBD1 (6 bases). The V and J ends lost 4 bases and 5 bases respectively, with 20 bases between them. The CDR3 is 16 residues long. Germline values: CDR1 SGHRS, CDR2 YFSETQ. The CDR3 protein is CASSPQTGRSIDTQYF. CDR3 nucleotides: TGCGCCAGCAGCCCCCAGACAGGCCGTTCAATAGATACGCAGTATTTT.

The V gene is TRBV18, the J gene TRBJ2-6; the D is unclear. Looked up from germline, CDR1 is KGHSH and CDR2 is LQKENI. Trimming stripped 3 bases from V and 1 base from J, with 10 bases between. CDR3 length: 16 residues. The CDR3 DNA sequence: TGTGCCAGCTCACCGTTCCACGAATCTGGGGCCAACGTCCTGACTTTC. It specifies CASSPFHESGANVLTF.